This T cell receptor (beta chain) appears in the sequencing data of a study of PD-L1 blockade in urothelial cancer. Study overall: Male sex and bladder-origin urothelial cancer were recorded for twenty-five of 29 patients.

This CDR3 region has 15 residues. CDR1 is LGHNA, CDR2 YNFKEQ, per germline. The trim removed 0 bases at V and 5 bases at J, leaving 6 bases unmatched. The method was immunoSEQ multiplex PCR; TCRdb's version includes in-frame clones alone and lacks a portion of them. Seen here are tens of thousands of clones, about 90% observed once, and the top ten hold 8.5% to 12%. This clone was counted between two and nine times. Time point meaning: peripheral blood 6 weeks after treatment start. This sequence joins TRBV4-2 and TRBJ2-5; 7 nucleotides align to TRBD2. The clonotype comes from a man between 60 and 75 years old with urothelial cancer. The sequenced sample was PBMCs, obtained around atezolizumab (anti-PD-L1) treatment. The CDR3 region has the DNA TGTGCCAGCAGCCAAGATCGTCTAGCGGAGGAGACCCAGTACTTC. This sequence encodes CASSQDRLAEETQYF.